The sequence of this T cell receptor beta chain was determined in a study of monozygotic twins with inflammatory bowel disease. Findings and limits, study-wide: A reduction in TCRbeta diversity (inverse Simpson) was seen in IBD patients relative to healthy co-twins.

The CDR3 consists of 17 residues. In germline, CDR1 is LGHNA, CDR2 YSLEER. As regards this clonotype: Its antigen is unknown.

TCRdb reanalyzed the 5' RACE reads, giving one entry per CDR3 protein sequence and no DNA. The sample totals some 150,000 distinct CDR3 sequences; its top ten clones hold 0.95% to 1.5%. What was sequenced was blood. J is TRBJ2-1 and V is TRBV4-3; absent DNA, TCRdb's TRBD1 call cannot be checked. The TCR originated in a human donor with ulcerative colitis or Crohn's disease, or a healthy co-twin of an affected twin (not recorded which). CDR3 in amino acids: CASSQDYPPDSYNEQFF.